The subject of this entry is one T cell receptor beta chain. Original methodology: By means of reference gene primer amplification, nucleated cell counts were estimated. This table comes from immunoSEQ multiplex PCR, and its TCRdb copy is limited to in-frame clones, with some not included. V and J calls and clone size are copied from that table; D and trimming were computed from the DNA. This table holds approximately 68,000 clones, over 75% found once. Germline V lookup: CDR1 SGHRS, CDR2 YFSETQ. Trimming took off 2 bases at V and 6 bases at J, with 14 bases between the two ends. CDR3 length equals 14 residues. This entry is derived from a study of blood T cell repertoires in COVID-19. Study overall: Acute and convalescent COVID-19 samples came from the United States, Italy and Spain. PBMCs, B-cell-depleted T cells, or T cells provided the cDNA or gDNA that made up the material.

This receptor was obtained from a man between 65 and 85 years old with active or convalescent COVID-19. Sequencing was done on a sample of peripheral blood. The chain uses TRBV5-1 and TRBJ1-2; a possible D gene is TRBD1 (6 bases). The CDR3 region has the DNA TGCGCCAGCAGCTTTGTAACAGGGTTGGATGGCTACACCTTC. This gives the protein CASSFVTGLDGYTF.